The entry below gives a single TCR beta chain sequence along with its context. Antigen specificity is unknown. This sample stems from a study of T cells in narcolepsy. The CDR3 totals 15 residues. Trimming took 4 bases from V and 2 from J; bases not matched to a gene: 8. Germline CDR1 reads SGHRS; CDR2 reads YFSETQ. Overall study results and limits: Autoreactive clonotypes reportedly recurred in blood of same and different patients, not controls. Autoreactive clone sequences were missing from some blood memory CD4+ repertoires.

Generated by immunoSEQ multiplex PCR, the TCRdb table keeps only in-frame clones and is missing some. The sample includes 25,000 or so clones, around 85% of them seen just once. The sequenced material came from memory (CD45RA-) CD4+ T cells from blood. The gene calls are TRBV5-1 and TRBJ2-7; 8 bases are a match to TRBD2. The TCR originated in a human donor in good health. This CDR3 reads CASSLTSGGPYEQYF. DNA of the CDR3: TGCGCCAGCAGCCTAACTAGCGGAGGCCCCTACGAGCAGTACTTC.